This entry features one T cell receptor beta chain sequence. Its antigen is unidentified. This entry belongs to a study of cytomegalovirus exposure and HLA in healthy donors. Findings and caveats of the study: From TCR beta sequences, most subjects' HLA-A and HLA-B alleles were reportedly predicted accurately. Cytomegalovirus association was listed for under 200 TCR beta chains. According to a later analysis, most TCR beta chains associated with CMV appeared HLA-restricted. CMV serostatus was the only immune exposure information that was available.

Trimming took 0 bases from V and 1 from J; bases not matched to a gene: 6. There are 17 residues in the CDR3. Per germline, CDR1 LGHNA and CDR2 YSLEER. PCR primers comprised 60 Vbeta and 13 Jbeta primers. Profiled with immunoSEQ multiplex PCR; TCRdb holds only in-frame clones, not every one. The data show more than 95,000 clones, about 79% seen once. This rearrangement joins TRBV4-3 to TRBJ2-5; 9 nucleotides line up with TRBD2. Sequenced input: PBMCs. This clonotype was sampled from a man in his fifties or sixties in good health and CMV-seropositive. For the CDR3, the DNA is TGCGCCAGCAGCCAAGATGAGCGGGGGGCCTTCCAAGAGACCCAGTACTTC. It encodes CASSQDERGAFQETQYF.